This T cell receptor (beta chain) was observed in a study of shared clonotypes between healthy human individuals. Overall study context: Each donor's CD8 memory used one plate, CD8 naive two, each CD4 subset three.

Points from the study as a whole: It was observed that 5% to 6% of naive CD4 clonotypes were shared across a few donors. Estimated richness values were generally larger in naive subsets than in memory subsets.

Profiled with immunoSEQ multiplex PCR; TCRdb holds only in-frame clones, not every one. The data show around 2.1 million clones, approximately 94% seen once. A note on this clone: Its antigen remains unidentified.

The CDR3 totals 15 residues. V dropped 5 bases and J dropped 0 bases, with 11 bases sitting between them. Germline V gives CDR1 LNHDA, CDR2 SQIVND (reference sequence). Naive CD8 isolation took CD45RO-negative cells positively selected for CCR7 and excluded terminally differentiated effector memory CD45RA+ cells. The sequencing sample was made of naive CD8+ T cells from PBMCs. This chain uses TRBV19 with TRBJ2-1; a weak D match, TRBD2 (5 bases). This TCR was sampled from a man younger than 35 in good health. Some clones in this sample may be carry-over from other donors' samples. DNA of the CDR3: TGTGCCAGTAGTTTCGGGGTTGGCTCCTACAATGAGCAGTTCTTC. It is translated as CASSFGVGSYNEQFF.